These T cell receptor beta chains were read from a single sample in a study of vaccination and CD4 T cells after COVID-19. TCRdb redid the calling of the PCR reads with MiXCR, one entry per CDR3 protein. The repertoire consists of some 22,000 distinct CDR3 sequences, with 45% to 60% occurring once and the leading ten covering roughly 1%. Specimen: CD4+ T cells from blood, collected before SARS-CoV-2 vaccination. These TCRs come from a human donor who had recovered from COVID-19. Both conserved end residues are part of each CDR3. A D gene is named only where the DNA matches it firmly. Clone size, where shown, is once, few, many, or a class for clones that have expanded.

TRBV7-2	TRBJ1-6	.	.	CASSLSSQILNSPLHF	TGTGCCAGCAGCCTAAGTTCCCAGATACTGAATTCACCCCTCCACTTT
TRBV20-1	TRBJ2-7	.	once	CSARAPFEQYF	TGCAGTGCTAGGGCCCCATTCGAGCAGTACTTC
TRBV27	TRBJ2-2	.	few	CASSLTGYTGELFF	TGTGCCAGCAGTTTAACAGGGTACACCGGGGAGCTGTTTTTT
TRBV20-1	TRBJ2-5	.	.	CSARLSGQETQYF	TGCAGTGCTAGACTTAGCGGCCAAGAGACCCAGTACTTC
TRBV7-9	TRBJ1-4	.	once	CASSLVGLINEKLFF	TGTGCCAGCAGCTTAGTCGGGCTGATAAATGAAAAACTGTTTTTT
TRBV2	TRBJ1-3	.	.	CASSRGARNTIYF	TGTGCCAGCAGCAGGGGTGCCCGAAACACCATATATTTT
TRBV27	TRBJ1-2	.	.	CASRDSYGYTF	TGTGCCAGCAGGGACAGCTATGGCTACACCTTC
TRBV2	TRBJ2-3	.	.	CASTPFKTDTQYF	TGTGCCAGCACCCCTTTCAAAACAGATACGCAGTATTTT
TRBV6-2/TRBV6-3	TRBJ2-3	.	.	CATQRGKRTDTQYF	TGTGCCACACAAAGGGGCAAACGCACAGATACGCAGTATTTT
TRBV20-1	TRBJ2-3	TRBD2	few	CSAIAGGPDTQYF	TGCAGTGCCATAGCGGGAGGGCCAGATACGCAGTATTTT
TRBV19	TRBJ1-5	.	few	CASSTDRNQPQHF	TGTGCCAGTAGTACCGATAGGAATCAGCCCCAGCATTTT
TRBV9	TRBJ2-7	TRBD2	.	CASSHNPTGTSEYEQYF	TGTGCCAGCAGCCACAACCCTACCGGGACTAGCGAATACGAGCAGTACTTC
TRBV20-1	TRBJ1-1	.	few	CSARGSNRNTEAFF	TGCAGTGCTAGAGGGTCCAATAGGAACACTGAAGCTTTCTTT
TRBV7-6	TRBJ2-3	TRBD2	.	CASSLKAREGRDTQYF	TGTGCCAGCAGCCTTAAGGCGAGGGAGGGCCGAGATACGCAGTATTTT
TRBV28	TRBJ1-2	.	.	CASSLSSGLYGYTF	TGTGCCAGCAGTTTAAGCTCGGGACTCTATGGCTACACCTTC
TRBV20-1	TRBJ2-3	.	.	CSARPSEGTQYF	TGCAGTGCTAGACCTAGCGAAGGCACGCAGTATTTT
TRBV18	TRBJ2-1	.	.	CASSPGTQRVGKGQFF	TGTGCCAGCTCACCGGGGACCCAACGCGTCGGTAAGGGACAGTTCTTC
TRBV5-3	TRBJ2-3	.	.	CASSRLTDTQYF	TGTGCCAGCAGCCGATTGACAGATACGCAGTATTTT
TRBV7-3	TRBJ2-1	.	.	CASSLTPGYNEQFF	TGTGCCAGCAGCTTAACGCCAGGGTACAATGAGCAGTTCTTC
TRBV5-8	TRBJ2-7	TRBD1	.	CASSLRQGVGEQYF	TGTGCCAGCAGCTTACGCCAGGGGGTAGGCGAGCAGTACTTC
TRBV7-9	TRBJ2-7	.	.	CASSLQDGGTYEQYF	TGTGCCAGCAGCTTACAGGACGGCGGCACCTACGAGCAGTACTTC
TRBV10-1	TRBJ2-7	.	.	CATQGGPRSYEQYF	TGCGCCACCCAGGGGGGGCCCCGGAGTTACGAGCAGTACTTC
TRBV7-8	TRBJ2-5	TRBD2	few	CASSVTSGSWETQYF	TGTGCCAGCAGCGTGACTAGCGGGAGTTGGGAGACCCAGTACTTC
TRBV20-1	TRBJ1-2	TRBD1	.	CSARDSATGGADGYTF	TGCAGTGCTAGAGATAGTGCGACAGGGGGCGCGGATGGCTACACCTTC
TRBV20-1	TRBJ2-3	TRBD2	once	CSAVTSGISTDTQYF	TGCAGTGCAGTGACTAGCGGGATAAGCACAGATACGCAGTATTTT
TRBV21-1	TRBJ1-2	.	medium-sized	CASSKVAGPLANYGYTF	TGTGCCAGCAGCAAAGTCGCGGGGCCCTTAGCTAACTATGGCTACACCTTC
TRBV10-3	TRBJ2-7	TRBD1	.	CAISVPGQGAEQYF	TGTGCCATCAGTGTCCCGGGACAGGGGGCCGAGCAGTACTTC
TRBV6-1	TRBJ2-2	.	.	CASRPPGQGTGELFF	TGTGCCAGCAGACCACCGGGACAAGGGACCGGGGAGCTGTTTTTT